A selection of T cell receptor beta chains follows, all from one sample in a study of vaccination and CD4 T cells after COVID-19. TCRdb called the PCR reads again in MiXCR, with one record for every CDR3 protein. The sample yields some 25,000 distinct CDR3 sequences, under 75% seen once. For these receptors, no antigen is known. The sample was CD4+ T cells from blood, cultured in vitro, taken after SARS-CoV-2 vaccination. The receptors stem from a human donor who received a COVID-19 vaccine. Each CDR3 is given with its conserved first and last residue. Fields, in order: J gene, clone size, CDR3 length, V gene, D gene, CDR3 DNA, CDR3 protein. The D gene is left open where the match is weak. Not all rows give a size; the values are once, few, many and, for expanded clones, a class.

J: TRBJ2-5; size: few; length: 13; V: TRBV27; D: NA; DNA: TGTGCCAGCAGTCCTGGGAGAGGGGAGACCCAGTACTTC; CDR3: CASSPGRGETQYF
J: TRBJ2-3; size: NA; length: 14; V: TRBV10-1; D: NA; DNA: TGCGCCAGCAGTGAGGATCTAGTGGGAGATACGCAGTATTTT; CDR3: CASSEDLVGDTQYF
J: TRBJ1-3; size: NA; length: 12; V: TRBV30; D: NA; DNA: TGTGCCTGGAGTGATATCGGAGACACCATATATTTT; CDR3: CAWSDIGDTIYF
J: TRBJ2-3; size: NA; length: 12; V: TRBV9; D: NA; DNA: TGTGCCAGCAACGTAGGGACAGATACGCAGTATTTT; CDR3: CASNVGTDTQYF
J: TRBJ2-5; size: NA; length: 16; V: TRBV6-1; D: NA; DNA: TGTGCCAGCAGTGAAGCCCTCCCGGGGCTGGGGGAGACCCAGTACTTC; CDR3: CASSEALPGLGETQYF
J: TRBJ1-2; size: few; length: 12; V: TRBV19; D: NA; DNA: TGTGCCAGTAGTATACAGGGTGGAGGCTACACCTTC; CDR3: CASSIQGGGYTF
J: TRBJ1-6; size: few; length: 17; V: TRBV21-1; D: NA; DNA: TGTGCCAGCAGCAAAGGTCCGGGACAGGGTTTAATTCGAGCCCTCCACTTT; CDR3: CASSKGPGQGLIRALHF
J: TRBJ1-1; size: NA; length: 13; V: TRBV27; D: NA; DNA: TGTGCCAGCAGTTCGACAGAATACACTGAAGCTTTCTTT; CDR3: CASSSTEYTEAFF
J: TRBJ2-1; size: NA; length: 15; V: TRBV10-1; D: TRBD2; DNA: TGCGCCAGCAGTGTCGGGACTAGCGGCTACAATGAGCAGTTCTTC; CDR3: CASSVGTSGYNEQFF
J: TRBJ1-2; size: few; length: 13; V: TRBV30; D: NA; DNA: TGTGCCTGGAGCGAGGGGACCGACTATGGCTACACCTTC; CDR3: CAWSEGTDYGYTF